The rows below give T cell receptor beta chains drawn from one sample of a study of blood T cell repertoires in COVID-19. Profiled with immunoSEQ multiplex PCR; TCRdb holds only in-frame clones, not every one. The table lists about 250,000 clones, less than 90% of them singletons. The sequenced sample was peripheral blood. Every receptor here comes from a woman aged 35 to 49 who had recovered from COVID-19. Both conserved end residues are part of each CDR3. D genes are given only for firm matches. Not all rows give a size; the values are once, few, many and, for expanded clones, a class.

D gene | J gene | clone size | V gene | CDR3 protein | CDR3 DNA
TRBD1 | TRBJ1-5 | - | TRBV19 | CASSIGGNRGAQPQHF | TGTGCCAGTAGTATAGGGGGTAACAGGGGCGCTCAGCCCCAGCATTTT
TRBD1 | TRBJ2-1 | - | TRBV2 | CASTGQGHNEQFF | TGTGCCAGCACCGGACAGGGTCACAATGAGCAGTTCTTC
- | TRBJ1-2 | - | TRBV3-1/TRBV3-2 | CASSPELHGYTF | TGTGCCAGCAGCCCTGAGCTCCACGGCTACACCTTC
- | TRBJ1-6 | - | TRBV2 | CASIRDKLYSPLHF | TGTGCCAGCATTAGGGACAAGCTCTATTCACCCCTCCACTTT
TRBD2 | TRBJ2-2 | - | TRBV3-1/TRBV3-2 | CASSPTPSGGNGELFF | TGTGCCAGCAGCCCAACCCCTAGCGGGGGCAACGGGGAGCTGTTTTTT
- | TRBJ2-1 | - | TRBV27 | CASSSPHDNEQFF | TGTGCCAGCAGTTCCCCCCATGACAATGAGCAGTTCTTC
- | TRBJ2-2 | few | TRBV5-4 | CASSPAGGSNTGELFF | TGTGCCAGCAGCCCTGCAGGGGGGTCAAACACCGGGGAGCTGTTTTTT
TRBD1 | TRBJ1-5 | once | TRBV27 | CASSLGVGTGGTHRSNQPQHF | TGTGCCAGCAGTTTAGGGGTTGGGACAGGGGGCACCCATCGCAGCAATCAGCCCCAGCATTTT
TRBD2 | TRBJ2-1 | - | TRBV19 | CASTIAGGTYNEQFF | TGTGCCAGTACTATAGCGGGGGGCACCTACAATGAGCAGTTCTTC
TRBD2 | TRBJ2-3 | - | TRBV7-9 | CASSLASGVIDTQYF | TGTGCCAGCAGCCTGGCTAGCGGGGTGATAGATACGCAGTATTTT
TRBD1 | TRBJ1-6 | - | TRBV28 | CASKAAGGSYNSPLHF | TGTGCCAGCAAGGCGGCAGGGGGCTCCTATAATTCACCCCTCCACTTT
- | TRBJ2-5 | - | TRBV7-6 | CASTFAQGREETQYF | TGTGCCAGCACCTTTGCTCAGGGGCGTGAAGAGACCCAGTACTTC
TRBD2 | TRBJ2-1 | - | TRBV29-1 | CSVARLAGVDEQFF | TGCAGCGTTGCTCGACTAGCGGGGGTTGATGAGCAGTTCTTC
- | TRBJ2-7 | - | TRBV2 | CASSEGGRSYEQYF | TGTGCCAGCAGTGAAGGGGGGCGATCCTACGAGCAGTACTTC
- | TRBJ2-7 | few | TRBV5-4 | CASSPDRYEQYF | TGTGCCAGCAGCCCCGACAGATACGAGCAGTACTTC
- | TRBJ2-3 | - | TRBV19 | CASSITTGFTDTQYF | TGTGCCAGTAGTATCACTACAGGATTCACAGATACGCAGTATTTT
- | TRBJ2-5 | - | TRBV10-3 | CAISGDSAAETQYF | TGTGCCATCAGTGGGGACTCAGCAGCAGAGACCCAGTACTTC
TRBD1 | TRBJ2-1 | - | TRBV4-2 | CASSHSRNRGSDEQFF | TGTGCCAGCAGCCATTCGAGGAACAGGGGTAGCGATGAGCAGTTCTTC
TRBD1 | TRBJ1-4 | once | TRBV5-1 | CASSLQGAATNEKLFF | TGCGCCAGCAGCTTGCAGGGGGCGGCAACTAATGAAAAACTGTTTTTT
- | TRBJ2-2 | - | TRBV24-1 | CATSDLTNTGELFF | TGTGCCACCAGTGATTTAACTAACACCGGGGAGCTGTTTTTT
TRBD2 | TRBJ2-3 | once | TRBV7-2 | CASSEAGGLTDTQYF | TGTGCCAGCAGCGAAGCGGGGGGACTCACAGATACGCAGTATTTT
- | TRBJ2-7 | - | TRBV12-3/TRBV12-4 | CASRTTAYEQYF | TGTGCCAGCAGGACTACAGCCTACGAGCAGTACTTC
- | TRBJ1-1 | - | TRBV18 | CASSPPNGQGSTEAFF | TGTGCCAGCTCACCACCTAACGGGCAGGGGAGCACTGAAGCTTTCTTT
TRBD1 | TRBJ2-3 | large | TRBV2 | CASSEGQGVDTQYF | TGTGCCAGCAGTGAGGGACAGGGTGTAGATACGCAGTATTTT
- | TRBJ1-3 | - | TRBV30 | CAWSFDTRSGNTIYF | TGTGCCTGGAGTTTTGACACACGGTCTGGAAACACCATATATTTT
TRBD2 | TRBJ2-5 | - | TRBV9 | CASSVAGGGETQYF | TGTGCCAGCAGCGTAGCGGGGGGAGGGGAGACCCAGTACTTC
TRBD1 | TRBJ2-5 | - | TRBV28 | CASSLWTGGQETQYF | TGTGCCAGCAGTTTATGGACAGGGGGACAAGAGACCCAGTACTTC
- | TRBJ2-2 | - | TRBV14 | CASSRTPGWNTGELFF | TGTGCCAGCAGCCGCACTCCAGGGTGGAACACCGGGGAGCTGTTTTTT
TRBD1 | TRBJ2-7 | - | TRBV11-3 | CATSGTGAYEQYF | TGTGCCACATCCGGGACAGGCGCCTACGAGCAGTACTTC
- | TRBJ2-1 | few | TRBV3-1/TRBV3-2 | CASSQWTGLRAADGDEQFF | TGTGCCAGCAGCCAATGGACCGGCCTGCGGGCAGCGGACGGGGATGAGCAGTTCTTC
- | TRBJ2-3 | - | TRBV5-1 | CASSRTGYTDTQYF | TGCGCCAGCAGCAGGACTGGATACACAGATACGCAGTATTTT
- | TRBJ1-1 | - | TRBV4-2 | CASSQGPNTEAFF | TGTGCCAGCAGCCAAGGGCCGAACACTGAAGCTTTCTTT
TRBD1 | TRBJ1-1 | - | TRBV9 | CASSAPGQHTRGTEAFF | TGTGCCAGCAGCGCTCCGGGACAGCATACCCGGGGCACTGAAGCTTTCTTT
TRBD1 | TRBJ1-5 | - | TRBV19 | CASSIGTGSFQPQHF | TGTGCCAGTAGTATCGGGACAGGATCTTTTCAGCCCCAGCATTTT
TRBD1 | TRBJ2-3 | - | TRBV7-2 | CASSQQGTDTQYF | TGTGCCAGCAGTCAACAGGGGACAGATACGCAGTATTTT
- | TRBJ2-5 | - | TRBV27 | CASRDGGETQYF | TGTGCCAGCAGAGATGGGGGGGAGACCCAGTACTTC
TRBD1 | TRBJ2-3 | - | TRBV11-1 | CASSWGTGDITDTQYF | TGTGCCAGCAGCTGGGGGACAGGGGACATCACAGATACGCAGTATTTT
- | TRBJ1-6 | - | TRBV28 | CASSTLPPVTPLHF | TGTGCCAGCAGCACGCTCCCTCCGGTGACACCCCTCCACTTT
TRBD1 | TRBJ2-7 | - | TRBV29-1 | CSVGVTGGHYEQYF | TGCAGCGTTGGAGTGACAGGGGGTCACTACGAGCAGTACTTC
TRBD2 | TRBJ2-1 | once | TRBV3-1/TRBV3-2 | CASSQDGLAGGLYNEQFF | TGTGCCAGCAGCCAAGATGGACTAGCGGGGGGGCTCTACAATGAGCAGTTCTTC
- | TRBJ2-3 | - | TRBV5-8 | CASSLGLKSTDTQYF | TGTGCCAGCAGCCTTGGACTGAAGAGCACAGATACGCAGTATTTT
- | TRBJ1-2 | - | TRBV11-3 | CASSLGASGTSYGYTF | TGTGCCAGCAGCTTAGGGGCTTCCGGGACATCGTATGGCTACACCTTC
- | TRBJ1-4 | - | TRBV19 | CASSIWDTSTNEKLFF | TGTGCCAGTAGTATCTGGGACACCTCAACTAATGAAAAACTGTTTTTT
- | TRBJ2-1 | - | TRBV5-1 | CASRYHPPSRFQDNEQFF | TGCGCCAGCAGGTATCACCCACCTAGCAGATTCCAAGACAATGAGCAGTTCTTC